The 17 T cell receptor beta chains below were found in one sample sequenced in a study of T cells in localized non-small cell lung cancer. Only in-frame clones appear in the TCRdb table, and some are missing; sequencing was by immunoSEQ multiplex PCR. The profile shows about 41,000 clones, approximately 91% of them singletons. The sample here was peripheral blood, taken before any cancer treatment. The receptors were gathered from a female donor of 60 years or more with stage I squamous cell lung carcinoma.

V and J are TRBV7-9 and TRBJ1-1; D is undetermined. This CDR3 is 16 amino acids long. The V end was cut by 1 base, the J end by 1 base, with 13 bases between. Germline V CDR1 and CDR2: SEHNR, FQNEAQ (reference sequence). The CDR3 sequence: CASSLGDGVGNTEAFF. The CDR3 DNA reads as TGTGCCAGCAGCTTAGGGGATGGGGTGGGGAACACTGAAGCTTTCTTT.

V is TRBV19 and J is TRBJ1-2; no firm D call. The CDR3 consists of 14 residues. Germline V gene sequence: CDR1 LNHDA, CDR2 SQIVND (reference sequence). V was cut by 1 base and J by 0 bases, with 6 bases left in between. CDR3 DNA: TGTGCCAGTAGTATAGGGGCAACTAACTATGGCTACACCTTC. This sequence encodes CASSIGATNYGYTF.

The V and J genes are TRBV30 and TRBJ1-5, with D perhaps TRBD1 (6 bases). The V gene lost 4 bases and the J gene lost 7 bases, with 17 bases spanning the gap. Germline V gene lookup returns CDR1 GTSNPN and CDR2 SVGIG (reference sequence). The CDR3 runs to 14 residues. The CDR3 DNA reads TGTGCCTGGACTGCGGTCAGGGGTGACCAGCCCCAGCATTTT. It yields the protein CAWTAVRGDQPQHF.

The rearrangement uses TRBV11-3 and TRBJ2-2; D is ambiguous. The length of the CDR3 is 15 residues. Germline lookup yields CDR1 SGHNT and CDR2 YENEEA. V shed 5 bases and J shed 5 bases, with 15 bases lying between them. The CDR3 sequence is CASSPGAAITGELFF. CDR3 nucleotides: TGTGCCAGCAGCCCCGGCGCCGCGATTACCGGGGAGCTGTTTTTT. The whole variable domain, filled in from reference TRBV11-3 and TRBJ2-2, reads EAGVVQSPRYKIIEKKQPVAFWCNPISGHNTLYWYLQNLGQGPELLIRYENEEAVDDSQLPKDRFSAERLKGVDSTLKIQPAELGDSAVYLCASSPGAAITGELFFGEGSRLTVL.

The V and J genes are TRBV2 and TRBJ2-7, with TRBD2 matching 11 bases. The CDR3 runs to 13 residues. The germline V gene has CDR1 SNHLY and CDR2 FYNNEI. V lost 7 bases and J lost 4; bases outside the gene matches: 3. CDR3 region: CASITSGSYEQYF. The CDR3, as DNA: TGTGCCAGCATTACTAGCGGGAGTTACGAGCAGTACTTC.

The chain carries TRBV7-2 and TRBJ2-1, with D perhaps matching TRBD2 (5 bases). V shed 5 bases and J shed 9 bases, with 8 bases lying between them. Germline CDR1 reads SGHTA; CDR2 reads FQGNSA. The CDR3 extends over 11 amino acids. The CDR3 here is CASSPRVEQFF. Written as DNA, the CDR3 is TGTGCCAGCAGCCCGAGGGTTGAGCAGTTCTTC.

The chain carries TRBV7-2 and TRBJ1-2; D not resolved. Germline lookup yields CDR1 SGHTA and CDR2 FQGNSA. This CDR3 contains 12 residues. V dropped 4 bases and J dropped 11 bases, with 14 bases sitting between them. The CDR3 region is CASSSRRFGYTF. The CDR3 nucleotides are TGTGCCAGCAGCTCCCGCCGGTTTGGGTACACCTTC.

The CDR3: CASSIEQGNTEAFF. CDR3 DNA: TGTGCCAGTAGTATAGAACAGGGGAACACTGAAGCTTTCTTT. The rearrangement uses TRBV19 and TRBJ1-1; weak D call: TRBD1 (6 bases). The CDR3 is made up of 14 amino acids. The germline CDR1 and CDR2 sequences are LNHDA and SQIVND (reference sequence). V shed 0 bases and J shed 1 base, with 6 bases lying between them.

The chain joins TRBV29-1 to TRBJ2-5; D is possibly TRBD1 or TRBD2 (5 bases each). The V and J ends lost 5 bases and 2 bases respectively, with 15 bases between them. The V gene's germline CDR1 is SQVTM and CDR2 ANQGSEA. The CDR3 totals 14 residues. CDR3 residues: CSVIVEGQQETQYF. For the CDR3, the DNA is TGCAGCGTTATCGTCGAGGGGCAACAAGAGACCCAGTACTTC.

The CDR3 region has the DNA TGTGCCAGCAGCCCCGGCAGAGCGAACACCGGGGAGCTGTTTTTT. As protein: CASSPGRANTGELFF. J is TRBJ2-2 and V is TRBV5-6; no firm D call. Trimming removed 4 bases from V and 0 bases from J, with 10 bases in between. The CDR3 contains 15 residues. The germline CDR1 and CDR2 sequences are SGHDT and YYEEEE. The full variable domain, in which reference TRBV5-6 and TRBJ2-2 provide the parts outside the CDR3, is DAGVTQSPTHLIKTRGQQVTLRCSPKSGHDTVSWYQQALGQGPQFIFQYYEEEERQRGNFPDRFSGHQFPNYSSELNVNALLLGDSALYLCASSPGRANTGELFFGEGSRLTVL.

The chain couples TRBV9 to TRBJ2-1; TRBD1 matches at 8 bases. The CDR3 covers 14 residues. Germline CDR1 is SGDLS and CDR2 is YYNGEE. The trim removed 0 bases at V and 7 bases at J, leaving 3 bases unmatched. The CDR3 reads CASSVAQGDNEQFF. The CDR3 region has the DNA TGTGCCAGCAGCGTAGCACAGGGGGATAATGAGCAGTTCTTC.

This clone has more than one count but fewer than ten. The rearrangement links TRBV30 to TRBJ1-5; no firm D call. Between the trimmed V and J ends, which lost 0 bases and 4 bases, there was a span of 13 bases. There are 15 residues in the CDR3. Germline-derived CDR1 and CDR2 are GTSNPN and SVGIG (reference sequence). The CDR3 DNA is TGTGCCTGGAGTGTACAAGGCGGGAGAAATCAGCCCCAGCATTTT. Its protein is CAWSVQGGRNQPQHF.

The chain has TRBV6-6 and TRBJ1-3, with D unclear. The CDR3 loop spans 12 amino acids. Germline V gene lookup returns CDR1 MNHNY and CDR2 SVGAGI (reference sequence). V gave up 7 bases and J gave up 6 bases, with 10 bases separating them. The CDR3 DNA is TGTGCCAGCACAGGCAGCGCAAACACCATATATTTT. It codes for CASTGSANTIYF.

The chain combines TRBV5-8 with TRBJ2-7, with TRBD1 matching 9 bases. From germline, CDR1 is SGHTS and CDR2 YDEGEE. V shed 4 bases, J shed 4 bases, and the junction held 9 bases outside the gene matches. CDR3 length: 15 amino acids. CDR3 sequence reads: CASSRTGTGIYEQYF. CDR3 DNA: TGTGCCAGCAGCAGGACCGGGACAGGGATTTACGAGCAGTACTTC.

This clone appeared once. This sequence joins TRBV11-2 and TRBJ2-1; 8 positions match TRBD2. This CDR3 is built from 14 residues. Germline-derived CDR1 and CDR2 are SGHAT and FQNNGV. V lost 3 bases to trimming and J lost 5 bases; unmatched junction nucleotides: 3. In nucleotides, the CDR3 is TGTGCCAGCAGCTTTACCGGGAGGGACAATGAGCAGTTCTTC. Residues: CASSFTGRDNEQFF.

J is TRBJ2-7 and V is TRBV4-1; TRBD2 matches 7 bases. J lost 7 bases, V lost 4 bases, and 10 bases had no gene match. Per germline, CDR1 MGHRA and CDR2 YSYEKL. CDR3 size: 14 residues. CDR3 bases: TGCGCCAGCAGCCGAAGCCGTCTGGGGGGGGAGCAGTACTTC. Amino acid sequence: CASSRSRLGGEQYF.

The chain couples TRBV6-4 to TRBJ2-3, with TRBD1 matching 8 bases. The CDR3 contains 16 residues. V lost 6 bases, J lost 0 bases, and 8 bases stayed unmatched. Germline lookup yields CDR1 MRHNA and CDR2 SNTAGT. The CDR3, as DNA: TGTGCCAGCAGAGACAGGGGCGGAGCTAGCACAGATACGCAGTATTTT. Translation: CASRDRGGASTDTQYF.